These 17 T cell receptor beta chains were sequenced from one sample in a study of shared clonotypes between healthy human individuals. Data came from immunoSEQ multiplex PCR; TCRdb stores just in-frame clones and leaves some out. This sample has about 2.4 million clones, with over 85% found just once. The sample comprised naive CD4+ T cells from PBMCs. Subset described: CD45RA+ positively selected. These receptors all stem from a man younger than 30 in good health. Some clones in this sample may be carry-over from other donors' samples.

J is TRBJ2-2 and V is TRBV28; D is perhaps TRBD2 (6 bases). Deletions cut 4 bases from V and 0 bases from J, with 18 bases between. Germline V CDR1 and CDR2: MDHEN, SYDVKM. The CDR3 is made up of 18 amino acids. This chain's CDR3 is CASSYSLWGLPNTGELFF. The CDR3 region has the DNA TGTGCCAGCAGTTATAGTTTGTGGGGACTTCCGAACACCGGGGAGCTGTTTTTT.

As DNA, the CDR3 is TGTGCCAGTAGTGACGGGGGACTAGCGGGAGGTCCCACAGATACGCAGTATTTT. Translation gives CASSDGGLAGGPTDTQYF. The genes are TRBV19 and TRBJ2-3, with 15 bases matching TRBD2. V lost 5 bases and J lost 2; bases outside the gene matches: 8. This CDR3 is built from 18 residues. The V gene's germline CDR1 is LNHDA and CDR2 SQIVND (reference sequence).

The genes are TRBV28 and TRBJ2-2, with 7 bases aligning to TRBD2. The CDR3 has 16 amino acids. CDR1 is MDHEN and CDR2 is SYDVKM in the germline V gene. With V trimmed by 3 bases and J by 3 bases, 7 bases remained unmatched. This chain's CDR3 is CASSFGEGSYTGELFF. The CDR3 nucleotides are TGTGCCAGCAGTTTTGGGGAGGGCAGTTACACCGGGGAGCTGTTTTTT.

This clone appeared a few times. Within the sample, other DNA sequences also encode this same CDR3. The chain carries TRBV29-1 and TRBJ1-1; no clear D. Germline assignment: CDR1 SQVTM and CDR2 ANQGSEA. The CDR3 totals 11 residues. V was pared by 4 bases and J by 1 base, with 4 bases between. CDR3 amino acids: CSVARNTEAFF. DNA for the CDR3: TGCAGCGTTGCAAGGAACACTGAAGCTTTCTTT.

This chain joins TRBV7-9 and TRBJ1-3, with TRBD1 matching over 10 bases. In germline, CDR1 is SEHNR, CDR2 FQNEAQ (reference sequence). V lost 9 bases, J lost 3 bases, and 5 bases stayed unmatched. This CDR3 has 14 amino acids. CDR3 nucleotide sequence: TGTGCCAGGGCGGGACAGGGGATTGGAAACACCATATATTTT. Amino acid sequence: CARAGQGIGNTIYF.

This clone was detected once. The V gene is TRBV18, the J gene TRBJ2-1; 8 bases are a match to TRBD2. The CDR3 runs to 15 residues. Germline lookup yields CDR1 KGHSH and CDR2 LQKENI. Trimming cost V 6 bases and J 0 bases; bases outside gene matches: 4. This chain's CDR3 is CASSPGGFSYNEQFF. The CDR3 DNA sequence: TGTGCCAGCTCCCCGGGAGGGTTCTCCTACAATGAGCAGTTCTTC. The full variable domain, its missing parts supplied by reference TRBV18 and TRBJ2-1, is NAGVMQNPRHLVRRRGQEARLRCSPMKGHSHVYWYRQLPEEGLKFMVYLQKENIIDESGMPKERFSAEFPKEGPSILRIQQVVRGDSAAYFCASSPGGFSYNEQFFGPGTRLTVL.

The V gene is TRBV18, the J gene TRBJ2-2, with 10 bases fitting TRBD2. Unmatched junction bases numbered 7, after V lost 3 bases and J lost 6 bases. Germline V gene sequence: CDR1 KGHSH, CDR2 LQKENI. The CDR3 totals 16 residues. In nucleotides, the CDR3 is TGTGCCAGCTCACCTCCGGGACTAGCGTCACCCGGGGAGCTGTTTTTT. As protein: CASSPPGLASPGELFF.

V gene TRBV6-1 combines with J gene TRBJ2-7, with 12 bases that match TRBD1. Germline trimming cut 4 bases from V and 4 bases from J; bases unmatched to any gene: 8. The CDR3 runs to 16 residues. CDR1 is MNHNS and CDR2 is SASEGT in the germline V gene. This CDR3 is CASSVDGTGGEYEQYF. The CDR3 DNA sequence: TGTGCCAGCAGTGTGGATGGGACAGGGGGCGAGTACGAGCAGTACTTC.

This chain connects TRBV5-4 to TRBJ1-2, with 9 bases identical to TRBD1. The V gene end was trimmed by 2 bases and the J gene end by 4 bases; junction bases not matched to a gene: 6. The CDR3 consists of 15 residues. Germline-derived CDR1 and CDR2 are SGHNT and YYREEE (reference sequence). DNA for the CDR3: TGTGCCAGCAGCTTTCCGGGACAGGGTCCCTATGGCTACACCTTC. This sequence encodes CASSFPGQGPYGYTF.

The J gene is TRBJ2-7, the V gene TRBV28, with D maybe TRBD1 (6 bases). CDR1 is MDHEN, CDR2 SYDVKM, per germline. V was shortened by 2 bases and J by 7 bases, with 15 bases between the two germline ends. The CDR3 contains 14 residues. The CDR3 region has the DNA TGTGCCAGCAGTTTAGGTCAGGGGTCAGGAGAGCAGTACTTC. Amino acid sequence: CASSLGQGSGEQYF.

This clone was detected only once. The rearrangement joins TRBV11-2 to TRBJ2-2; TRBD2 agrees at 14 bases. This CDR3 is 18 amino acids long. After removal of 5 bases from V and 0 bases from J, the junction contained 5 bases not matched to a gene. The germline V gene has CDR1 SGHAT and CDR2 FQNNGV. The CDR3 DNA reads as TGTGCCAGCAGCCAGGGACTAGCGGGAGTCTCGAACACCGGGGAGCTGTTTTTT. As protein: CASSQGLAGVSNTGELFF.

This chain joins TRBV5-1 and TRBJ2-5; 9 nucleotides match TRBD1. Germline CDR1 is SGHRS and CDR2 is YFSETQ. CDR3 size: 15 residues. J lost 5 bases, V lost 1 base, and 6 bases had no gene match. This chain's CDR3 is CASSLSNRGPETQYF. The CDR3 DNA reads TGCGCCAGCAGCTTGTCGAACAGGGGGCCGGAGACCCAGTACTTC.

This rearrangement joins TRBV11-1 to TRBJ1-5; D remains unclear. This CDR3 is built from 15 residues. From germline, CDR1 is SGHAT and CDR2 FQDESV (reference sequence). Trimming cost V 6 bases and J 7 bases, with 19 bases left between them. The CDR3: CASSPTAGPGQPQHF. The CDR3 DNA sequence: TGTGCCAGCAGTCCCACGGCGGGTCCGGGGCAGCCCCAGCATTTT.

The chain carries TRBV4-1 and TRBJ1-4; D not certain. Germline CDR1 is MGHRA and CDR2 is YSYEKL. V shed 1 base and J shed 7 bases, with 13 bases lying between them. The CDR3 has 15 residues. For the CDR3, the DNA is TGCGCCAGCAGCCAAGCTTCACAGCGGCCTGAAAAACTGTTTTTT. Translating gives CASSQASQRPEKLFF.

Concerning this clone: Other DNA sequences of this sample code for an identical CDR3. The chain uses TRBV11-3 and TRBJ2-1, with a tentative D call TRBD2 (6 bases). The germline V and J ends were trimmed by 5 bases and 4 bases, with 9 bases remaining between them. The CDR3 runs 13 residues. Germline CDR1 reads SGHNT; CDR2 reads YENEEA. CDR3 sequence reads: CASSRDSYNEQFF. The CDR3 DNA is TGTGCCAGCAGCCGGGACTCTTACAATGAGCAGTTCTTC.

The V gene is TRBV11-1, the J gene TRBJ1-2, with 9 nucleotides matching TRBD1. The germline V gene encodes CDR1 SGHAT and CDR2 FQDESV (reference sequence). The junction had 4 bases not matched to a gene; V was cut back by 5 bases and J by 0 bases. The CDR3 contains 15 residues. CDR3 in DNA: TGTGCCAGCAGCCCGAGGGACAGGGCTAACTATGGCTACACCTTC. It codes for CASSPRDRANYGYTF.

The V gene is TRBV28, the J gene TRBJ2-5, with 12 nucleotides matching TRBD2. CDR3 size: 15 residues. CDR1 MDHEN and CDR2 SYDVKM come from the germline V gene. V trimming: 6 bases; J trimming: 5 bases; junction bases outside the gene matches: 7. CDR3 protein: CASSPTSGRTETQYF. In nucleotides, the CDR3 is TGTGCCAGCAGCCCGACTAGCGGGAGAACTGAGACCCAGTACTTC.